The source of this T cell receptor (beta chain) is a study of human CD8 memory T cell subsets. Germline V gene data show CDR1 as DFQATT and CDR2 as SNEGSKA (reference sequence). The CDR3 runs to 15 residues. Sequencing libraries of TCR beta were made by UMI-labeled 5' RACE. From its re-call of the 5' RACE reads, TCRdb lists each CDR3 protein once, without DNA. This table holds about 17,000 distinct CDR3 sequences. The chain links TRBV20-1 to TRBJ2-7; lacking DNA, the TRBD1 call made by TCRdb goes unchecked. The receptor comes from a human donor in good health. The sample consisted of CD8+ T cells from PBMCs. CDR3 residues: CSARDEDRETYEQYF.